This T cell receptor (beta chain) was identified in a study of T cell changes during pregnancy in multiple sclerosis. Libraries were prepared by immunoSEQ multiplex PCR; TCRdb keeps only in-frame clonotypes and omits some of them. In the table there are about 40,000 clones, about 88% of which are singletons. Trimming pared 4 bases from V and 4 bases from J, leaving 8 bases between. The CDR3 has 12 amino acids. The germline gives CDR1 LNHDA, CDR2 SQIVND (reference sequence). The genes are TRBV19 and TRBJ2-7, with a possible D match to TRBD2 (6 bases). This receptor was identified in a female donor with multiple sclerosis, enrolled in a pregnancy study. The sequences come from CD8+ T cells from peripheral blood mononuclear cells, collected in the first trimester of pregnancy. The CDR3 region is CASSTGLYEQYF. CDR3 coding DNA: TGTGCCAGTAGTACAGGACTATACGAGCAGTACTTC.